A single sample is the source of the 32 T cell receptor beta chains below, sequenced in a study of T-cell reconstitution after alpha-beta-depleted transplantation in children. Unique molecular identifiers were incorporated into the prepared TCRbeta library. TCRdb passed the PCR reads through MiXCR, listing each CDR3 protein once. The sample contains 98,000 or so distinct CDR3 sequences, under 25% of which appear only once. The sequencing used PBMCs, collected before TCRalphabeta/CD19-depleted stem cell transplant. These TCRs come from a boy younger than 10 with acute lymphoblastic leukemia, due to receive a stem cell transplant.

This clonotype was picked up a small number of times. The chain employs TRBV5-1 and TRBJ1-4; unclear D gene. This CDR3 is built from 14 residues. V was clipped by 2 bases and J by 3 bases, with 8 bases between them. The germline V gene has CDR1 SGHRS and CDR2 YFSETQ. CDR3 sequence reads: CASSFGRANEKLFF. For the CDR3, the DNA is TGCGCCAGCAGCTTCGGCAGAGCTAATGAAAAACTGTTTTTT.

This clonotype was detected a few times. This rearrangement joins TRBV30 to TRBJ1-4; possibly TRBD1 for D (5 bases). Trimming left V 3 bases short and J 1 base short, with 21 bases between. The CDR3 has 18 amino acids. Per the germline V gene, CDR1 is GTSNPN and CDR2 is SVGIG (reference sequence). The CDR3 protein is CAWSGLSPTQGTNEKLFF. The DNA for the CDR3 is TGTGCCTGGAGCGGTTTATCCCCAACTCAGGGAACTAATGAAAAACTGTTTTTT.

V gene TRBV6-2 or TRBV6-3 combines with J gene TRBJ2-2; TRBD2 matches at 9 bases. V lost 0 bases to trimming and J lost 3 bases; unmatched junction nucleotides: 5. The CDR3 runs 17 residues. Germline lookup yields CDR1 MNHEY and CDR2 SVGEGT. The CDR3 coding sequence is TGTGCCAGCAGTTACTCCGGGACTAGCTATGACACCGGGGAGCTGTTTTTT. This codes for CASSYSGTSYDTGELFF.

This chain uses TRBV6-2 or TRBV6-3 with TRBJ2-6; D is undetermined. Trimming removed 1 base at V and 0 bases at J, with 4 bases between. Germline V CDR1 and CDR2: MNHEY, SVGEGT. The CDR3 sequence is 15 residues long. In DNA form, the CDR3 reads TGTGCCAGCAGTTACTTGGACTCTGGGGCCAACGTCCTGACTTTC. This sequence encodes CASSYLDSGANVLTF.

The chain has TRBV12-3 or TRBV12-4 and TRBJ2-5, with D maybe TRBD2 (6 bases). Trimming removed 3 bases from V and 5 bases from J, with 10 bases in between. This CDR3 contains 13 residues. DNA for the CDR3: TGTGCCAGCAGTTTGGAGGGTTTTGAGACCCAGTACTTC. Translation gives CASSLEGFETQYF.

The CDR3 here is CASSFSSTPNEQFF. The CDR3 nucleotides are TGTGCCAGCAGCTTCAGTAGTACCCCCAATGAGCAGTTCTTC. The gene calls are TRBV11-2 and TRBJ2-1; D gene uncertain. The CDR3 is 14 residues long. Trimming removed 3 bases from V and 6 bases from J, with 12 bases in between. Germline values: CDR1 SGHAT, CDR2 FQNNGV.

This clonotype was detected a few times. The rearrangement links TRBV5-1 to TRBJ2-1; D is perhaps TRBD2 (6 bases). Trimming removed 2 bases at V and 6 bases at J, with 15 bases between. The CDR3 is made up of 15 amino acids. The germline V gene has CDR1 SGHRS and CDR2 YFSETQ. This chain's CDR3 is CASSFGAEGRNEQFF. The CDR3 nucleotides read TGCGCCAGCAGCTTTGGAGCGGAGGGGCGCAATGAGCAGTTCTTC.

The rearrangement links TRBV5-1 to TRBJ2-3; tentative D call: TRBD1 (6 bases). The CDR3 spans 16 residues. Germline-derived CDR1 and CDR2 are SGHRS and YFSETQ. The V gene lost 4 bases and the J gene lost 3 bases, with 18 bases spanning the gap. CDR3 DNA: TGCGCCAGCAGCCGGAGGACAGCGGAAACGACAGATACGCAGTATTTT. Translation: CASSRRTAETTDTQYF.

This chain links TRBV20-1 with TRBJ2-7; D call uncertain. Germline lookup yields CDR1 DFQATT and CDR2 SNEGSKA (reference sequence). The CDR3 totals 14 residues. The V and J ends lost 3 bases and 2 bases respectively, with 14 bases between them. CDR3 sequence: CSASVRSVTYEQYF. DNA for the CDR3: TGCAGTGCTAGTGTTCGCTCCGTCACCTACGAGCAGTACTTC.

This clonotype was picked up many times. CDR3 DNA sequence: TGTGCCAGCAGAGTTACCACCGCGAATAATGAGCAGTTCTTC. The encoded protein is CASRVTTANNEQFF. The V and J genes are TRBV6-1 and TRBJ2-1, with D uncertain. Germline-derived CDR1 and CDR2 are MNHNS and SASEGT. V lost 6 bases and J lost 7, with 16 bases in between. This CDR3 is 14 amino acids long.

This chain connects TRBV9 to TRBJ2-7; D perhaps matches TRBD1 (5 bases). The CDR3 covers 14 residues. Germline V gives CDR1 SGDLS, CDR2 YYNGEE. Trimming removed 1 base at V and 2 bases at J, with 10 bases between. CDR3 nucleotides: TGTGCCAGCAGCGTAACCAGGGAAACCTACGAGCAGTACTTC. Its translation: CASSVTRETYEQYF.

This chain joins TRBV2 and TRBJ2-1; D may be TRBD1 (7 bases). Germline V gene data show CDR1 as SNHLY and CDR2 as FYNNEI. Trimming stripped 10 bases from V and 0 bases from J, with 25 bases between. The CDR3 has 18 residues. This CDR3 reads CAIISGDSFPGSYNEQFF. The DNA for the CDR3 is TGTGCCATCATTTCGGGGGACAGTTTCCCCGGCTCCTACAATGAGCAGTTCTTC.

The rearrangement joins TRBV20-1 to TRBJ2-1, with 10 positions matching TRBD2. The CDR3 consists of 11 residues. The V and J ends lost 8 bases and 13 bases, in that order; junction bases with no gene match: 8. Germline V lookup: CDR1 DFQATT, CDR2 SNEGSKA (reference sequence). The CDR3, as DNA: TGCAGTTCAGGACTAGCGGAGCCCCAGTTCTTC. It is translated as CSSGLAEPQFF.

The chain couples TRBV20-1 to TRBJ2-7, with 9 bases fitting TRBD1. The CDR3 length is 14 residues. Germline loops: CDR1 DFQATT, CDR2 SNEGSKA (reference sequence). J lost 3 bases, V lost 1 base, and 4 bases had no gene match. The CDR3 protein is CSARAGTGIYEQYF. The CDR3 DNA reads as TGCAGTGCTAGAGCCGGGACAGGGATCTACGAGCAGTACTTC.

The sample holds a few counts of this clonotype. The V and J genes are TRBV9 and TRBJ1-1, with D perhaps matching TRBD1 (5 bases). This CDR3 has 13 residues. Trimming stripped 7 bases from V and 8 bases from J, with 18 bases between. Germline CDR1 reads SGDLS; CDR2 reads YYNGEE. CDR3 region: CASSQGGGDEAFF. The CDR3, as DNA: TGTGCCAGCTCCCAGGGAGGCGGGGACGAAGCTTTCTTT.

This clonotype was found a few times. This chain joins TRBV12-3 or TRBV12-4 and TRBJ2-7, with TRBD1 matching 8 bases. The CDR3 contains 14 residues. V lost 8 bases, J lost 0 bases, and 6 bases stayed unmatched. Here the CDR3 DNA reads TGTGCCAGCGGGGGACAGGCCCCCTCCTACGAGCAGTACTTC. Its translation: CASGGQAPSYEQYF.

This clonotype appeared a few times. The V call is TRBV7-2, the J call TRBJ1-1; 7 positions match TRBD1. The V gene's germline CDR1 is SGHTA and CDR2 FQGNSA. Trimming cost V 2 bases and J 4 bases; bases outside gene matches: 7. The CDR3 is 15 residues long. CDR3 sequence: CASSLSQGFGTEAFF. The CDR3 DNA sequence: TGTGCCAGCAGCTTATCACAGGGGTTTGGCACTGAAGCTTTCTTT.

There are a few counts of this clonotype. The chain combines TRBV6-1 with TRBJ1-2; D is undetermined. Germline V lookup: CDR1 MNHNS, CDR2 SASEGT. CDR3 length equals 15 residues. V dropped 10 bases and J dropped 8 bases, with 26 bases sitting between them. The CDR3 region has the DNA TGTGCCATCACATCTCCGGTGGGCCAGAGGCACGGCTACACCTTC. This gives the protein CAITSPVGQRHGYTF.

This clonotype has only a few counts. This sequence joins TRBV6-5 and TRBJ2-2, with a possible D match to TRBD1 (5 bases). The germline V gene encodes CDR1 MNHEY and CDR2 SVGAGI. This CDR3 spans 16 amino acids. The V and J ends lost 6 bases and 5 bases respectively, with 19 bases between them. The DNA of the CDR3 is TGTGCCAGCAGCTCCTCAGGGTCCCCCTGGACCGGGGAGCTGTTTTTT. Translating it yields CASSSSGSPWTGELFF.

The chain couples TRBV6-2 or TRBV6-3 to TRBJ2-2; no reliable D call. The ends were cut back, 2 bases at V and 5 bases at J, with 12 bases in the middle. CDR3 length: 15 residues. CDR1 is MNHEY, CDR2 SVGEGT, per germline. CDR3 protein: CASSYGGLLTGELFF. CDR3 coding DNA: TGTGCCAGCAGTTACGGTGGCCTTCTGACCGGGGAGCTGTTTTTT.

The chain employs TRBV3-1 and TRBJ2-3; D uncertain. The ends were cut back, 5 bases at V and 1 base at J, with 10 bases in the middle. The V gene's germline CDR1 is LGHDT and CDR2 YNNKEL (reference sequence). The CDR3 spans 14 residues. The CDR3: CASSAPGGTDTQYF. Here the CDR3 DNA reads TGTGCCAGCAGCGCCCCCGGCGGCACAGATACGCAGTATTTT.

This clonotype has only a few counts. CDR3 in amino acids: CAISGHQETQYF. The CDR3, as DNA: TGTGCCATCAGTGGACACCAAGAGACCCAGTACTTC. J is TRBJ2-5 and V is TRBV10-3; D not certain. This CDR3 comprises 12 residues. The germline V and J ends were trimmed by 4 bases and 0 bases, with 3 bases remaining between them. From germline, CDR1 is ENHRY and CDR2 SYGVKD.

This clonotype was seen a few times. V usage is TRBV20-1 and J usage is TRBJ1-6; D remains unclear. Looked up from germline, CDR1 is DFQATT and CDR2 is SNEGSKA (reference sequence). The V end lost 1 base, the J end lost 13 bases, and 11 bases lay between the germline ends. CDR3 length: 12 residues. The CDR3 nucleotides read TGCAGTGCTAGAGTGGCAGGTTCGCCCCTCCACTTT. It is translated as CSARVAGSPLHF.

This sequence joins TRBV9 and TRBJ1-1; D not certain. Per germline, CDR1 SGDLS and CDR2 YYNGEE. Trimming cost V 4 bases and J 8 bases, with 3 bases left between them. The CDR3 extends over 9 amino acids. The CDR3, as DNA: TGTGCCAGCAGCTCCGAAGCTTTCTTT. Its translation is CASSSEAFF.

Many counts were recorded for this clonotype. This rearrangement joins TRBV20-1 to TRBJ2-1, with 10 bases matching TRBD2. V gave up 0 bases and J gave up 6 bases; unmatched junction bases: 5. The CDR3 is 15 residues long. CDR1 is DFQATT and CDR2 is SNEGSKA in the germline V gene (reference sequence). The CDR3 loop reads CSARDTLAGTNEQFF. In DNA, the CDR3 is TGCAGTGCTAGAGATACACTAGCGGGAACCAATGAGCAGTTCTTC.

This clonotype has only a few counts. The V and J genes are TRBV4-1 and TRBJ2-7, with D possibly being TRBD1 (5 bases). Germline lookup yields CDR1 MGHRA and CDR2 YSYEKL. This CDR3 spans 13 amino acids. V lost 4 bases, J lost 0 bases, and 7 bases lay in between. CDR3 nucleotide sequence: TGCGCCAGCAGCCGCCAGGGCTCCTACGAGCAGTACTTC. Its translation is CASSRQGSYEQYF.

This clonotype was seen only a few times. The chain is built from TRBV5-1 and TRBJ2-5; a possible D gene is TRBD1 (6 bases). This CDR3 is built from 15 residues. Germline V gives CDR1 SGHRS, CDR2 YFSETQ. The V gene lost 1 base and the J gene lost 1 base, with 11 bases spanning the gap. CDR3 amino acids: CASSLRGSLQETQYF. The CDR3 coding sequence is TGCGCCAGCAGCTTGAGGGGGAGCCTCCAAGAGACCCAGTACTTC.

Many counts were recorded for this clonotype. The chain employs TRBV9 and TRBJ2-7; D uncertain. The CDR3 sequence is 15 residues long. The V end lost 2 bases, the J end lost 5 bases, and 17 bases lay between the germline ends. The germline gives CDR1 SGDLS, CDR2 YYNGEE. The CDR3 is CASSVSPRPHHEQYF. In DNA form, the CDR3 reads TGTGCCAGCAGCGTTTCTCCTAGGCCCCACCACGAGCAGTACTTC.

Many counts were recorded for this clonotype. This chain connects TRBV5-6 to TRBJ1-1, with D uncertain. Germline CDR1 is SGHDT and CDR2 is YYEEEE. The CDR3 totals 11 residues. Trimming took 3 bases from V and 3 from J, leaving 3 bases between them. The CDR3 protein is CASSSYTEAFF. CDR3 bases: TGTGCCAGCAGCTCGTACACTGAAGCTTTCTTT.

This clonotype was seen many times. This rearrangement joins TRBV20-1 to TRBJ2-7; TRBD2 is a possible D gene (6 bases). CDR1 is DFQATT and CDR2 is SNEGSKA in the germline V gene (reference sequence). The CDR3 spans 17 residues. Trimming took 5 bases from V and 3 from J, leaving 26 bases between them. CDR3 sequence reads: CSADTPGTSSTHYEQYF. CDR3 sequence (DNA): TGCAGTGCTGACACTCCCGGGACTTCCAGTACCCACTACGAGCAGTACTTC.

A note on this clonotype: Mismatch with germline at one junction end may stem from a read error. This chain joins TRBV5-1 and TRBJ1-5, with D possibly matching TRBD1 (5 bases). The CDR3 has 14 residues. Germline V gene sequence: CDR1 SGHRS, CDR2 YFSETQ. As DNA, the CDR3 is TGCGCCAGCATCTTGGGCCGGGCCGGGGGAGCCCAGCATTTT. It specifies CASILGRAGGAQHF.

As DNA, the CDR3 is TGTGCCAGCAGTGGGGCAGGGGACGAGCAGTACTTC. Amino acid sequence: CASSGAGDEQYF. This sequence joins TRBV2 and TRBJ2-7; D possibly corresponds to TRBD1 (6 bases). The ends were cut back, 4 bases at V and 5 bases at J, with 9 bases in the middle. This CDR3 spans 12 amino acids. Germline CDR1 and CDR2: SNHLY and FYNNEI.